Following are 20 T cell receptor beta chains from one sample sequenced in a study of shared clonotypes between healthy human individuals. Profiling relied on immunoSEQ multiplex PCR, and the TCRdb table lists in-frame clones only, not all of them. The table has 2.3 million or so clones, over 90% seen once; the top ten hold 0.39%. Sequenced material: naive CD4+ T cells from PBMCs. Subset noted: CD45RA+ positively selected. The receptors stem from a man aged 18 to 29 in good health. Some clones in this sample may be carry-over from other donors' samples.

The chain is built from TRBV6-1 and TRBJ1-5, with 7 positions matching TRBD1. Germline loops: CDR1 MNHNS, CDR2 SASEGT. Trimming at V came to 5 bases and at J to 3 bases, leaving 1 base not matched to a gene. CDR3 length: 13 amino acids. The CDR3 loop reads CASSTGDNQPQHF. CDR3 DNA: TGTGCCAGCAGTACAGGGGACAATCAGCCCCAGCATTTT.

The CDR3, as DNA: TGTGCCAGCAGTGAATTCAGCTATGGCTACACCTTC. Translated: CASSEFSYGYTF. The chain has TRBV25-1 and TRBJ1-2; D is undetermined. The CDR3 is made up of 12 amino acids. The V gene's germline CDR1 is MGHDK and CDR2 SYGVNS. Trimming took off 1 base at V and 4 bases at J, with 4 bases between the two ends.

The V and J genes are TRBV19 and TRBJ1-1, with D perhaps TRBD1 (5 bases). Germline V gene lookup returns CDR1 LNHDA and CDR2 SQIVND (reference sequence). The CDR3 extends over 12 amino acids. Trimming left V 9 bases short and J 1 base short, with 9 bases between. The CDR3 region is CASTDRNTEAFF. Here the CDR3 DNA reads TGTGCCAGCACTGACAGGAACACTGAAGCTTTCTTT.

This clone was seen just once. The chain joins TRBV5-1 to TRBJ2-5, with D tentatively TRBD1 (5 bases). Germline V gene data show CDR1 as SGHRS and CDR2 as YFSETQ. Between the trimmed V and J ends, which lost 0 bases and 0 bases, there was a span of 12 bases. The CDR3 runs to 16 residues. CDR3 region: CASSLEPQGNQETQYF. As DNA, the CDR3 is TGCGCCAGCAGCTTGGAGCCGCAGGGTAACCAAGAGACCCAGTACTTC. Based on the CDR3 plus reference TRBV5-1 and TRBJ2-5, the full variable domain is KAGVTQTPRYLIKTRGQQVTLSCSPISGHRSVSWYQQTPGQGLQFLFEYFSETQRNKGNFPGRFSGRQFSNSRSEMNVSTLELGDSALYLCASSLEPQGNQETQYFGPGTRLLVL.

This clone was found once. This chain connects TRBV5-1 to TRBJ2-7, with D unclear. The CDR3 is made up of 14 amino acids. CDR1 SGHRS and CDR2 YFSETQ come from the germline V gene. With 5 bases removed from V and 0 bases from J, the gap between germline ends came to 12 bases. The CDR3 DNA follows: TGCGCCAGCAGATCGGGTCTCAGCTCCTACGAGCAGTACTTC. Translation gives CASRSGLSSYEQYF. The complete variable domain, with remaining parts taken from reference TRBV5-1 and TRBJ2-7, reads KAGVTQTPRYLIKTRGQQVTLSCSPISGHRSVSWYQQTPGQGLQFLFEYFSETQRNKGNFPGRFSGRQFSNSRSEMNVSTLELGDSALYLCASRSGLSSYEQYFGPGTRLTVT.

This clone was seen just once. The chain recombines TRBV30 with TRBJ2-3; 9 bases align to TRBD2. The CDR3 sequence is 15 residues long. Germline V gives CDR1 GTSNPN, CDR2 SVGIG (reference sequence). The V and J ends lost 1 base and 1 base, in that order; junction bases with no gene match: 3. CDR3 region: CAWSDWTSGTDTQYF. In DNA, the CDR3 is TGTGCCTGGAGTGATTGGACTAGCGGCACAGATACGCAGTATTTT.

The chain has TRBV18 and TRBJ1-2; D gene unclear. CDR1 and CDR2 (germline): KGHSH, LQKENI. Trimming removed 5 bases at V and 1 base at J, with 8 bases between. The CDR3 sequence is 13 residues long. The CDR3, as DNA: TGTGCCAGCTCAACGGAGGGTAACTATGGCTACACCTTC. Protein sequence: CASSTEGNYGYTF.

Worth noting for this clone: The limits of the CDR3 on the DNA are not certain, so only TCRdb's listed CDR3 is given. The V call is TRBV14, the J call TRBJ2-7. With termini counted, the CDR3 has 18 amino acids. Germline V gives CDR1 SGHDN, CDR2 FVKESK. The CDR3 here is CGGSVPAAGRFGAGEQYF.

The chain couples TRBV5-1 to TRBJ2-5; TRBD2 matches at 9 bases. CDR1 and CDR2 from the germline V gene are SGHRS and YFSETQ. This CDR3 is 19 amino acids long. The V and J ends lost 4 bases and 5 bases, in that order; junction bases with no gene match: 21. The CDR3, as DNA: TGCGCCAGCAGCCGCGGTACGGGGTCTAGCGGGGCCGTCACGGAGACCCAGTACTTC. This codes for CASSRGTGSSGAVTETQYF. The complete variable domain, with remaining parts taken from reference TRBV5-1 and TRBJ2-5, reads KAGVTQTPRYLIKTRGQQVTLSCSPISGHRSVSWYQQTPGQGLQFLFEYFSETQRNKGNFPGRFSGRQFSNSRSEMNVSTLELGDSALYLCASSRGTGSSGAVTETQYFGPGTRLLVL.

This clone showed up just once. V gene TRBV18 combines with J gene TRBJ2-5, with TRBD2 identical over 7 bases. Germline trimming cut 1 base from V and 1 base from J; bases unmatched to any gene: 6. The CDR3 consists of 16 residues. Germline-derived CDR1 and CDR2 are KGHSH and LQKENI. The CDR3 is CASSPLPLAAQETQYF. The DNA for the CDR3 is TGTGCCAGCTCACCACTGCCGCTAGCGGCCCAAGAGACCCAGTACTTC.

The V gene is TRBV27, the J gene TRBJ2-1, with TRBD2 identical over 7 bases. This CDR3 is built from 13 residues. Unmatched junction bases numbered 7, after V lost 7 bases and J lost 7 bases. Germline V gene sequence: CDR1 MNHEY, CDR2 SMNVEV (reference sequence). The CDR3 here is CASTRGGMNEQFF. CDR3 nucleotides: TGTGCCAGCACGCGGGGAGGGATGAATGAGCAGTTCTTC.

This rearrangement joins TRBV16 to TRBJ2-5; 7 bases fit TRBD1. The CDR3 has 15 amino acids. CDR1 and CDR2 (germline): KGHSY, FQNENV. V dropped 2 bases and J dropped 4; count of bases not matched to a gene: 7. CDR3 sequence: CASSQALDRSETQYF. CDR3 coding DNA: TGTGCCAGCAGCCAAGCCCTGGACAGGTCAGAGACCCAGTACTTC.

This rearrangement joins TRBV7-2 to TRBJ2-5, with a possible D match to TRBD1 (5 bases). CDR3 length: 16 residues. Per germline, CDR1 SGHTA and CDR2 FQGNSA. Deletions cut 1 base from V and 0 bases from J, with 12 bases between. CDR3 in DNA: TGTGCCAGCAGCTTAGTAGGGGCGGCTAACCAAGAGACCCAGTACTTC. It specifies CASSLVGAANQETQYF. Variable domain in full (rest from reference TRBV7-2 and TRBJ2-5): GAGVSQSPSNKVTEKGKDVELRCDPISGHTALYWYRQSLGQGLEFLIYFQGNSAPDKSGLPSDRFSAERTGGSVSTLTIQRTQQEDSAVYLCASSLVGAANQETQYFGPGTRLLVL.

This chain connects TRBV7-2 to TRBJ2-1; the D is unclear. CDR3 length: 13 residues. CDR1 is SGHTA, CDR2 FQGNSA, per germline. Trimming cost V 2 bases and J 8 bases, with 10 bases left between them. The CDR3 here is CASSLMIGDEQFF. The CDR3 coding sequence is TGTGCCAGCAGCTTAATGATAGGCGATGAGCAGTTCTTC.

The table lists this clone with a few counts. The chain is built from TRBV7-3 and TRBJ2-3, with 9 bases fitting TRBD2. CDR3 length: 14 residues. CDR1 is SGHTA and CDR2 is FQGTGA in the germline V gene. Trimming took 8 bases from V and 0 from J; bases not matched to a gene: 3. This CDR3 reads CASLAGASTDTQYF. The CDR3 region has the DNA TGTGCCAGCTTAGCGGGAGCAAGCACAGATACGCAGTATTTT.

The rearrangement joins TRBV5-1 to TRBJ2-7, with D perhaps matching TRBD1 or TRBD2 (5 bases each). V was shortened by 2 bases and J by 2 bases, with 17 bases between the two germline ends. The CDR3 sequence is 16 residues long. From germline, CDR1 is SGHRS and CDR2 YFSETQ. The CDR3 loop reads CASSFTSSRGAYEQYF. DNA of the CDR3: TGCGCCAGCAGCTTCACGTCCAGTCGAGGGGCCTACGAGCAGTACTTC.

In its sample, this clone was seen a few times. CDR3: CASSLRDITGELFF. DNA for the CDR3: TGTGCCAGCAGCTTAAGGGACATCACCGGGGAGCTGTTTTTT. The chain employs TRBV7-9 and TRBJ2-2; D perhaps matches TRBD1 (6 bases). Germline CDR1 SEHNR, CDR2 FQNEAQ (reference sequence). CDR3 length: 14 residues. Trimming cost V 2 bases and J 4 bases, with 8 bases left between them.

This chain uses TRBV18 with TRBJ1-5, with TRBD1 as a possible D gene (5 bases). The CDR3 is 16 residues long. V was trimmed by 5 bases and J by 0 bases, leaving 14 bases between them. Per the germline V gene, CDR1 is KGHSH and CDR2 is LQKENI. The CDR3 DNA is TGTGCCAGCTCAAGGACAAGTGGGGATAGCAATCAGCCCCAGCATTTT. Translating gives CASSRTSGDSNQPQHF.

This chain connects TRBV5-4 to TRBJ2-2, with unresolved D. The CDR3 length is 12 residues. Germline V gene lookup returns CDR1 SGHNT and CDR2 YYREEE (reference sequence). V lost 4 bases and J lost 6, with 7 bases in between. This CDR3 reads CASSPASGELFF. Here the CDR3 DNA reads TGTGCCAGCAGCCCCGCATCCGGGGAGCTGTTTTTT. Using reference TRBV5-4 and TRBJ2-2 for the parts outside the CDR3, the full variable domain is ETGVTQSPTHLIKTRGQQVTLRCSSQSGHNTVSWYQQALGQGPQFIFQYYREEENGRGNFPPRFSGLQFPNYSSELNVNALELDDSALYLCASSPASGELFFGEGSRLTVL.

The V gene is TRBV28, the J gene TRBJ1-3, with 8 bases that match TRBD1. The CDR3 covers 15 residues. The trim removed 4 bases at V and 4 bases at J, leaving 6 bases unmatched. The germline gives CDR1 MDHEN, CDR2 SYDVKM. The CDR3 sequence is CASSYTGGAGNTIYF. The DNA of the CDR3 is TGTGCCAGCAGTTATACAGGGGGAGCAGGAAACACCATATATTTT. The whole variable domain, remainder taken from reference TRBV28 and TRBJ1-3, is DVKVTQSSRYLVKRTGEKVFLECVQDMDHENMFWYRQDPGLGLRLIYFSYDVKMKEKGDIPEGYSVSREKKERFSLILESASTNQTSMYLCASSYTGGAGNTIYFGEGSWLTVV.